Presented here are 14 T cell receptor beta chains from one specimen sequenced in a study of OX40 agonist ivuxolimab in advanced cancers. Method: immunoSEQ multiplex PCR; TCRdb's copy keeps in-frame clones and lacks some. The data contain tens of thousands of clones, less than 85% of them singletons. Sequenced here: CD4+ or CD8+ T cells sorted from blood, sampled in a trial of the OX40 agonist ivuxolimab. The receptors were sampled from an adult with an advanced solid tumor such as melanoma, head and neck, liver or kidney cancer.

This clone has only a few counts. This chain links TRBV28 with TRBJ2-7; perhaps TRBD2 as D (5 bases). The CDR3 totals 13 residues. Germline V gene lookup returns CDR1 MDHEN and CDR2 SYDVKM. The V gene lost 7 bases and the J gene lost 1 base, with 11 bases spanning the gap. The CDR3 DNA reads TGTGCCAGCAAAACCGGGATGTCCTACGAGCAGTACTTC. It is translated as CASKTGMSYEQYF.

This chain joins TRBV19 and TRBJ2-7, with TRBD1 matching 7 bases. V was clipped by 2 bases and J by 2 bases; unmatched bases: 0. The CDR3 has 13 amino acids. The germline V gene encodes CDR1 LNHDA and CDR2 SQIVND (reference sequence). The CDR3 region is CASSIQGAYEQYF. CDR3 coding DNA: TGTGCCAGTAGTATACAGGGGGCCTACGAGCAGTACTTC. The variable domain in full, completed from reference TRBV19 and TRBJ2-7, reads DGGITQSPKYLFRKEGQNVTLSCEQNLNHDAMYWYRQDPGQGLRLIYYSQIVNDFQKGDIAEGYSVSREKKESFPLTVTSAQKNPTAFYLCASSIQGAYEQYFGPGTRLTVT.

This clone was detected only once. The V and J genes are TRBV15 and TRBJ1-5; D not resolved. The CDR3 totals 15 residues. Germline loops: CDR1 LNHNV, CDR2 YYDKDF (reference sequence). Trimming removed 4 bases from V and 2 bases from J, with 12 bases in between. The CDR3 sequence: CATSTPRGGNQPQHF. The CDR3 DNA follows: TGTGCCACCAGCACCCCCCGGGGAGGCAATCAGCCCCAGCATTTT.

This clone has just one count. This chain uses TRBV4-1 with TRBJ1-2; D ambiguous. The CDR3 length is 15 residues. The V gene lost 1 base and the J gene lost 5 bases, with 14 bases spanning the gap. CDR1 and CDR2 from the germline V gene are MGHRA and YSYEKL. The CDR3 reads CASSQGPGSQYGYTF. The CDR3 DNA reads as TGCGCCAGCAGCCAAGGGCCCGGGAGTCAATATGGCTACACCTTC.

The V gene is TRBV28, the J gene TRBJ2-3, with TRBD2 matching 7 bases. The CDR3 loop spans 15 amino acids. Germline CDR1 is MDHEN and CDR2 is SYDVKM. V lost 3 bases, J lost 0 bases, and 3 bases stayed unmatched. The CDR3 protein is CASSLGGGSTDTQYF. DNA for the CDR3: TGTGCCAGCAGTTTGGGCGGGGGAAGCACAGATACGCAGTATTTT.

The chain is built from TRBV5-1 and TRBJ2-5, with 9 nucleotides matching TRBD1. The V gene's germline CDR1 is SGHRS and CDR2 YFSETQ. Trimming cost V 0 bases and J 4 bases; bases outside gene matches: 7. This CDR3 contains 16 residues. The CDR3 reads CASSLGDRVRRETQYF. The CDR3 DNA reads as TGCGCCAGCAGCTTGGGGGACAGGGTCCGTCGAGAGACCCAGTACTTC.

A few counts support this clone. The J gene is TRBJ2-1, the V gene TRBV13, with D possibly TRBD1 on 5 matching bases. Trimming pared 9 bases from V and 7 bases from J, leaving 19 bases between. CDR3 length equals 14 residues. CDR1 and CDR2 from the germline V gene are PRHDT and FYEKMQ (reference sequence). CDR3 sequence (DNA): TGTGCCAGTAGCATATATGCAGGGCTGAATGAGCAGTTCTTC. Protein sequence: CASSIYAGLNEQFF.

This chain connects TRBV5-1 to TRBJ1-1, with D maybe TRBD1 (5 bases). The CDR3 runs 14 residues. The germline gives CDR1 SGHRS, CDR2 YFSETQ. The V gene lost 5 bases and the J gene lost 1 base, with 12 bases spanning the gap. The CDR3 DNA is TGCGCCAGCAGACTGGGACGGTGGAACACTGAAGCTTTCTTT. Encoded protein: CASRLGRWNTEAFF.

This clone has only one observation. Other nucleotide sequences in the sample specify the same CDR3. The chain recombines TRBV5-8 with TRBJ2-5; 7 bases align to TRBD2. Germline trimming cut 0 bases from V and 5 bases from J; bases unmatched to any gene: 4. There are 14 residues in the CDR3. Germline lookup yields CDR1 SGHTS and CDR2 YDEGEE. This CDR3 is CASSLEGGWETQYF. DNA of the CDR3: TGTGCCAGCAGCTTGGAGGGAGGGTGGGAGACCCAGTACTTC.

The rearrangement links TRBV7-2 to TRBJ1-2, with 8 bases aligning to TRBD1. The ends lost 5 bases at V and 4 bases at J; junction bases unmatched: 6. The CDR3 is 14 amino acids. Germline V gene lookup returns CDR1 SGHTA and CDR2 FQGNSA. Here the CDR3 DNA reads TGTGCCAGCAGCCCCCAACAGGGGGTCTATGGCTACACCTTC. It yields the protein CASSPQQGVYGYTF.

The V call is TRBV5-1, the J call TRBJ1-6; 9 bases fit TRBD1. The CDR3 covers 14 residues. Germline V CDR1 and CDR2: SGHRS, YFSETQ. With V trimmed by 4 bases and J by 6 bases, 2 bases remained unmatched. Here the CDR3 DNA reads TGCGCCAGCAGCCCGGGACAGGGTAATTCACCCCTCCACTTT. Residues: CASSPGQGNSPLHF.

The chain is built from TRBV2 and TRBJ2-3; D is uncertain. V was clipped by 7 bases and J by 0 bases, with 8 bases between them. In germline, CDR1 is SNHLY, CDR2 FYNNEI. The CDR3 has 13 residues. The CDR3: CASIRISTDTQYF. The CDR3 region has the DNA TGTGCCAGCATTCGGATTAGCACAGATACGCAGTATTTT.

The gene calls are TRBV27 and TRBJ2-3; 7 positions match TRBD1. The CDR3 length is 15 residues. CDR1 and CDR2 (germline): MNHEY, SMNVEV (reference sequence). V lost 4 bases and J lost 0; bases outside the gene matches: 4. Here the CDR3 DNA reads TGTGCCAGCAGTTCACAACAGGGGAGCACAGATACGCAGTATTTT. This sequence encodes CASSSQQGSTDTQYF.

The chain combines TRBV7-2 with TRBJ2-7; 11 bases are a match to TRBD2. The CDR3 contains 19 residues. The germline V gene encodes CDR1 SGHTA and CDR2 FQGNSA. V trimming: 1 base; J trimming: 0 bases; junction bases outside the gene matches: 11. CDR3 nucleotides: TGTGCCAGCAGCTTAGTGGGGGGTAGCGGGAGGGTGAGCTCCTACGAGCAGTACTTC. Residues: CASSLVGGSGRVSSYEQYF.